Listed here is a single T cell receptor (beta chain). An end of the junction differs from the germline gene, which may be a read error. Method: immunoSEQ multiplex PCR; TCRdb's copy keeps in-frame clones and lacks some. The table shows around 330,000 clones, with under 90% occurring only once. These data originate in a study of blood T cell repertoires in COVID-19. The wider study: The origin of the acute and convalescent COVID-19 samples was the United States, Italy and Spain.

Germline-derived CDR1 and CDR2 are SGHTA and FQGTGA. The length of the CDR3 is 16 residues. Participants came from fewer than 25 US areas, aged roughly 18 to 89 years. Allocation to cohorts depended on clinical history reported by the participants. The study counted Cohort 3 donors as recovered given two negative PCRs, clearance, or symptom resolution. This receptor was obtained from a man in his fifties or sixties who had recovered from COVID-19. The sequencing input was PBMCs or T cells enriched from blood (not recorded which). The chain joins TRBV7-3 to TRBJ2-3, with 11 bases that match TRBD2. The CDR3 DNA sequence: TGTGCCAGCAGCTTAACTCCCCGCCCCCTAGCGGGAGGTTTACATTTT. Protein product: CASSLTPRPLAGGLHF.